This record looks at one TCR beta chain sequence and its context. The CDR3 is 14 residues long. V dropped 0 bases and J dropped 1 base, with 4 bases sitting between them. Germline-derived CDR1 and CDR2 are SGDLS and YYNGEE. This sample was included in a study of blood T cell repertoires in COVID-19. Study summary: Both acute and convalescent COVID-19 samples were obtained from the United States, Italy and Spain. T cells, B-cell-depleted T cells, or PBMCs provided the cDNA or gDNA that served as material.

Study processing details: Reference gene primer amplification gave nucleated cell count estimates. Here immunoSEQ multiplex PCR was the method, and the copy in TCRdb shows in-frame clones only, minus some. The V and J calls and clone size are taken from that table; D and trimming were inferred from the DNA. The top ten clones hold approximately 0.94% of a sample with 250,000 or so clones, roughly nine tenths of them seen once. Sequenced input: peripheral blood. V is TRBV9 and J is TRBJ2-2, with D unresolved. This sequence was found in a woman aged 40 to 50 who had recovered from COVID-19. The CDR3 DNA follows: TGTGCCAGCAGCGTAGCAGGGAACACCGGGGAGCTGTTTTTT. Its protein product is CASSVAGNTGELFF.